One T cell receptor (beta chain) is described in this entry. Its matching antigen is unknown. The CDR3 extends over 12 amino acids. CDR1 and CDR2 (germline): SQVTM, ANQGSEA. Reverse transcribed after extraction, RNA yielded cDNA as the sequencing template. Measured with immunoSEQ multiplex PCR; TCRdb has only the in-frame clones, and not every one. The sample lists about 220,000 clones; 50% to 60% were seen once. The entry originates in a study of CD8+ T cells in alopecia areata. Specified treatment: oral pan-JAK inhibitor, 5-10 mg twice daily. Patients with alopecia areata provided lesional scalp punch biopsies as well as peripheral blood. Overall study findings and caveats: There was only one nonresponder, so it was unclear how baseline CD8+ expansion relates to response.

This receptor was identified in a human donor with alopecia areata. Specimen: CD4+ T cells sorted from blood, collected at week 4, from a patient treated with tofacitinib. The chain carries TRBV29-1 and TRBJ1-5, with 7 bases fitting TRBD1. The CDR3 sequence: CGCDRDDQPQHF. The DNA of the CDR3 is TGCGGCTGCGACAGGGACGATCAGCCCCAGCATTTT.